A single sample is the source of the 30 T cell receptor beta chains below, sequenced in a study of blood T cell repertoires in COVID-19. The protocol was immunoSEQ multiplex PCR, while the TCRdb copy is restricted to in-frame clones and leaves out a portion. This table has about 39,000 clones, 70% to 90% appearing once. The material sequenced was peripheral blood. The receptor set was obtained from a human donor in a cohort sampled during active COVID-19.

The chain joins TRBV28 to TRBJ1-2, with D maybe TRBD1 (5 bases). CDR3 length equals 13 residues. Germline V gene data show CDR1 as MDHEN and CDR2 as SYDVKM. V lost 5 bases and J 4 bases, leaving 11 bases between the germline ends. The CDR3 loop is CASSQQVIYGYTF. The CDR3 nucleotides are TGTGCCAGCAGTCAACAGGTTATCTATGGCTACACCTTC.

The chain employs TRBV6-2 or TRBV6-3 and TRBJ2-1, with 8 bases matching TRBD1. Germline V gene sequence: CDR1 MNHEY, CDR2 SVGEGT. This CDR3 comprises 14 residues. The ends lost 5 bases at V and 8 bases at J; junction bases unmatched: 8. The DNA for the CDR3 is TGTGCCAGCAGTCTGGGACAGGTTAAGGATGAGCAGTTCTTC. Amino acid sequence: CASSLGQVKDEQFF.

The chain has TRBV5-4 and TRBJ1-1; TRBD1 agrees at 8 bases. The germline gives CDR1 SGHNT, CDR2 YYREEE (reference sequence). The CDR3 loop spans 14 amino acids. Trimming at V came to 4 bases and at J to 8 bases, leaving 10 bases not matched to a gene. The CDR3 coding sequence is TGTGCCAGCAGCCTACCGGGACAGGCTTCCGAAGCTTTCTTT. Translated: CASSLPGQASEAFF.

The chain is built from TRBV9 and TRBJ1-2, with D uncertain. Trimming shortened V by 0 bases and J by 8 bases, and 17 bases separated the two germline ends. This CDR3 comprises 15 residues. Germline CDR1 and CDR2: SGDLS and YYNGEE. The CDR3 protein is CASSVGPPRSGGYTF. DNA of the CDR3: TGTGCCAGCAGCGTAGGGCCGCCGCGTTCGGGAGGCTACACCTTC.

The CDR3 loop reads CAWSVSQSRGGYTF. For the CDR3, the DNA is TGTGCCTGGAGTGTATCCCAGTCTCGGGGTGGCTACACCTTC. This sequence joins TRBV30 and TRBJ1-2; no reliable D call. The CDR3 is made up of 14 amino acids. Trimming removed 0 bases at V and 7 bases at J, with 15 bases between. The germline CDR1 and CDR2 sequences are GTSNPN and SVGIG (reference sequence).

This sequence joins TRBV3-1 (or the pseudogene TRBV3-2) and TRBJ2-1; 9 bases align to TRBD1. Per the germline V gene, CDR1 is LGHDT and CDR2 is YNNKEL (reference sequence). This CDR3 has 15 amino acids. J gave up 4 bases and V 4 bases, and 5 bases lay outside the gene matches. CDR3 DNA: TGTGCCAGCAGCCTGGGACAGGGAAGTTACAATGAGCAGTTCTTC. This encodes CASSLGQGSYNEQFF.

The J gene is TRBJ1-6, the V gene TRBV6-5, with a possible D match to TRBD1 (5 bases). Trimming took off 9 bases at V and 11 bases at J, with 14 bases between the two ends. CDR1 and CDR2 (germline): MNHEY, SVGAGI. The CDR3 covers 12 residues. Here the CDR3 reads CASSPGLPPLHF. The DNA of the CDR3 is TGTGCCAGTTCCCCAGGGCTACCACCCCTCCACTTT.

This clone showed up just a few times. The V and J genes are TRBV5-1 and TRBJ1-3; tentative D call: TRBD1 (5 bases). From germline, CDR1 is SGHRS and CDR2 YFSETQ. CDR3 size: 16 residues. The V and J ends lost 5 bases and 0 bases respectively, with 15 bases between them. CDR3 loop: CASRTGLLSSGNTIYF. The CDR3 DNA follows: TGCGCCAGCAGAACGGGACTCCTGAGCTCTGGAAACACCATATATTTT.

The chain uses TRBV2 and TRBJ2-4; the D gene is possibly TRBD1 (5 bases). Trimming took 4 bases from V and 0 from J, leaving 19 bases between them. The CDR3 runs 18 residues. Per germline, CDR1 SNHLY and CDR2 FYNNEI. CDR3 DNA sequence: TGTGCCAGCAGTGTGGGGCGATCCCAGGCATTAGCCAAAAACATTCAGTACTTC. Its protein product is CASSVGRSQALAKNIQYF.

This clone is a singleton in its sample. The chain is built from TRBV5-6 and TRBJ1-1, with 10 bases identical to TRBD1. With 4 bases clipped from V and 10 bases from J, the junction kept 7 bases outside the gene matches. CDR1 SGHDT and CDR2 YYEEEE come from the germline V gene. CDR3 length equals 13 residues. This CDR3 is CASSVGQGSGAFF. In nucleotides, the CDR3 is TGTGCCAGCAGCGTGGGACAGGGGTCCGGAGCTTTCTTT.

The chain carries TRBV4-2 and TRBJ2-1; no definite D call. Germline V lookup: CDR1 LGHNA, CDR2 YNFKEQ. The germline V and J ends were trimmed by 0 bases and 8 bases, with 8 bases remaining between them. The CDR3 loop spans 13 amino acids. CDR3 in amino acids: CASSQDDGYEQFF. As DNA, the CDR3 is TGTGCCAGCAGCCAAGATGATGGCTATGAGCAGTTCTTC.

The rearrangement links TRBV6-5 to TRBJ2-5; 10 bases fit TRBD2. Germline assignment: CDR1 MNHEY and CDR2 SVGAGI. This CDR3 contains 14 residues. V was pared by 8 bases and J by 4 bases, with 7 bases of the junction left unmatched. The DNA of the CDR3 is TGTGCCAGCCTTATAGCGGGGGGTGGAGAGACCCAGTACTTC. Translation gives CASLIAGGGETQYF.

The V gene is TRBV5-5, the J gene TRBJ2-7, with TRBD2 as a possible D gene (7 bases). The CDR3 covers 14 residues. Trimming took off 2 bases at V and 3 bases at J, with 12 bases between the two ends. Germline-derived CDR1 and CDR2 are SGHKS and YYEKEE (reference sequence). DNA for the CDR3: TGTGCCAGCAGCTTAGGGGGGGTGATCTACGAGCAGTACTTC. Protein sequence: CASSLGGVIYEQYF.

The rearrangement links TRBV19 to TRBJ2-4; 9 positions agree with TRBD1. This CDR3 comprises 18 residues. Germline loops: CDR1 LNHDA, CDR2 SQIVND (reference sequence). The junction had 7 bases not matched to a gene; V was cut back by 1 base and J by 0 bases. The CDR3 here is CASSIGQGVQLAKNIQYF. The CDR3 nucleotides read TGTGCCAGTAGTATAGGACAGGGGGTCCAACTAGCCAAAAACATTCAGTACTTC. The full variable domain, rest sourced from reference TRBV19 and TRBJ2-4, is DGGITQSPKYLFRKEGQNVTLSCEQNLNHDAMYWYRQDPGQGLRLIYYSQIVNDFQKGDIAEGYSVSREKKESFPLTVTSAQKNPTAFYLCASSIGQGVQLAKNIQYFGAGTRLSVL.

This clone was seen more than once but under ten times. The genes are TRBV5-1 and TRBJ1-3; D call uncertain. The germline CDR1 and CDR2 sequences are SGHRS and YFSETQ. The ends were cut back, 0 bases at V and 1 base at J, with 8 bases in the middle. This CDR3 spans 15 amino acids. CDR3 in DNA: TGCGCCAGCAGCTTGGACAGTGGGTCTGGAAACACCATATATTTT. Amino acid sequence: CASSLDSGSGNTIYF.

The gene calls are TRBV5-5 and TRBJ2-3; a weak D match, TRBD2 (7 bases). CDR3 size: 16 residues. Trimming removed 6 bases from V and 3 bases from J, with 20 bases in between. Germline V CDR1 and CDR2: SGHKS, YYEKEE (reference sequence). The CDR3 DNA is TGTGCCAGCATCCTCGTACGGGGGGCCAGTACAGATACGCAGTATTTT. Amino acids: CASILVRGASTDTQYF.

The chain is built from TRBV19 and TRBJ1-2; 8 bases are shared with TRBD1. This CDR3 contains 13 residues. Germline V lookup: CDR1 LNHDA, CDR2 SQIVND (reference sequence). Losses at the gene ends were 6 bases for V and 7 bases for J; bases not matched to a gene: 7. CDR3 in amino acids: CASSPGGAFGYTF. The DNA for the CDR3 is TGTGCCAGTAGCCCAGGGGGCGCTTTTGGCTACACCTTC.

The chain links TRBV27 to TRBJ1-2; the match to TRBD1 covers 7 bases. CDR1 and CDR2 (germline): MNHEY, SMNVEV (reference sequence). The CDR3 is 15 residues long. After removal of 7 bases from V and 4 bases from J, the junction contained 12 bases not matched to a gene. This CDR3 reads CASNPGTGELYGYTF. The CDR3 DNA sequence: TGTGCCAGCAACCCGGGAACAGGGGAGCTCTATGGCTACACCTTC.

The rearrangement uses TRBV11-2 and TRBJ1-2, with a possible D match to TRBD1 (6 bases). The CDR3 has 15 residues. Germline V gene lookup returns CDR1 SGHAT and CDR2 FQNNGV. The V end was cut by 3 bases, the J end by 0 bases, with 11 bases between. In DNA, the CDR3 is TGTGCCAGCAGCTTGGACAGACTCTCTAACTATGGCTACACCTTC. Encoded protein: CASSLDRLSNYGYTF.

The genes are TRBV4-1 and TRBJ1-1; TRBD1 matches at 10 bases. From germline, CDR1 is MGHRA and CDR2 YSYEKL. J was trimmed by 5 bases and V by 4 bases; bases with no gene match: 7. The CDR3 covers 15 residues. The CDR3 protein is CASSPRGDRGTEAFF. The CDR3 nucleotides are TGCGCCAGCAGCCCTAGAGGGGACAGGGGAACTGAAGCTTTCTTT.

The chain has TRBV5-6 and TRBJ2-7; D perhaps matches TRBD2 (5 bases). CDR1 SGHDT and CDR2 YYEEEE come from the germline V gene. CDR3 size: 15 residues. V lost 0 bases and J lost 2, with 12 bases in between. Written as DNA, the CDR3 is TGTGCCAGCAGCTTGGGCCAGAGAGGGACCTACGAGCAGTACTTC. Its translation: CASSLGQRGTYEQYF.

This chain joins TRBV7-2 and TRBJ1-2; TRBD1 matches at 7 bases. CDR3 length: 14 residues. With 6 bases clipped from V and 1 base from J, the junction kept 5 bases outside the gene matches. Germline V gives CDR1 SGHTA, CDR2 FQGNSA. The CDR3, as DNA: TGTGCCAGCAGTTCCCAGGGGGATAACTATGGCTACACCTTC. This gives the protein CASSSQGDNYGYTF. The full variable domain, its missing parts supplied by reference TRBV7-2 and TRBJ1-2, is GAGVSQSPSNKVTEKGKDVELRCDPISGHTALYWYRQSLGQGLEFLIYFQGNSAPDKSGLPSDRFSAERTGGSVSTLTIQRTQQEDSAVYLCASSSQGDNYGYTFGSGTRLTVV.

The gene calls are TRBV9 and TRBJ2-3; D unclear. The CDR3 is 13 amino acids. Per the germline V gene, CDR1 is SGDLS and CDR2 is YYNGEE. V was trimmed by 3 bases and J by 2 bases, leaving 7 bases between them. In DNA, the CDR3 is TGTGCCAGCAGCGCGACTCACACAGATACGCAGTATTTT. Protein sequence: CASSATHTDTQYF.

V gene TRBV7-6 combines with J gene TRBJ1-1, with 12 bases fitting TRBD1. The CDR3 spans 15 residues. V dropped 5 bases and J dropped 8; count of bases not matched to a gene: 9. Germline lookup yields CDR1 SGHVS and CDR2 FNYEAQ. The CDR3: CASSPGQGASSEAFF. The CDR3 nucleotides are TGTGCCAGCAGCCCGGGACAGGGGGCGTCATCGGAAGCTTTCTTT.

The V and J genes are TRBV18 and TRBJ2-7, with D perhaps matching TRBD2 (7 bases). Germline-derived CDR1 and CDR2 are KGHSH and LQKENI. The V end lost 0 bases, the J end lost 2 bases, and 14 bases lay between the germline ends. The length of the CDR3 is 16 residues. The CDR3 here is CASSPPDRGGTYEQYF. The CDR3 nucleotides are TGTGCCAGCTCACCACCGGATAGGGGGGGAACCTACGAGCAGTACTTC.

The chain is built from TRBV5-1 and TRBJ2-1; 11 bases fit TRBD2. The length of the CDR3 is 16 residues. J lost 6 bases, V lost 2 bases, and 7 bases had no gene match. Looked up from germline, CDR1 is SGHRS and CDR2 is YFSETQ. CDR3 sequence: CASSFGSGGAVNEQFF. The CDR3 coding sequence is TGCGCCAGCAGCTTCGGTAGCGGGGGGGCCGTCAATGAGCAGTTCTTC. The full variable domain, completed using reference TRBV5-1 and TRBJ2-1, is KAGVTQTPRYLIKTRGQQVTLSCSPISGHRSVSWYQQTPGQGLQFLFEYFSETQRNKGNFPGRFSGRQFSNSRSEMNVSTLELGDSALYLCASSFGSGGAVNEQFFGPGTRLTVL.

This clone was detected a few times. V is TRBV5-5 and J is TRBJ1-5, with no clear D. CDR1 and CDR2 from the germline V gene are SGHKS and YYEKEE (reference sequence). With 1 base removed from V and 4 bases from J, the gap between germline ends came to 6 bases. The CDR3 has 13 amino acids. CDR3 coding DNA: TGTGCCAGCAGCTTGCAGACTAATCAGCCCCAGCATTTT. Its protein product is CASSLQTNQPQHF.

The chain joins TRBV11-1 to TRBJ1-1; TRBD1 aligns across 8 bases. The CDR3 runs to 14 residues. The V gene end was trimmed by 1 base and the J gene end by 10 bases; junction bases not matched to a gene: 8. CDR1 is SGHAT and CDR2 is FQDESV in the germline V gene (reference sequence). In DNA, the CDR3 is TGTGCCAGCAGCTTAGAGGCAGGGGGCGGATTAGCTTTCTTT. Amino acids: CASSLEAGGGLAFF.

The V and J genes are TRBV3-1 (or the pseudogene TRBV3-2) and TRBJ2-7; 7 nucleotides line up with TRBD1. Germline lookup yields CDR1 LGHDT and CDR2 YNNKEL (reference sequence). With V trimmed by 5 bases and J by 0 bases, 10 bases remained unmatched. The CDR3 has 16 residues. The CDR3 region is CASSTRRQGLSYEQYF. The CDR3 DNA follows: TGTGCCAGCAGCACCCGAAGACAGGGCCTCTCCTACGAGCAGTACTTC.

In this sample, this clone turned up once. The V call is TRBV6-2 or TRBV6-3, the J call TRBJ2-2, with D perhaps TRBD1 (5 bases). Germline V CDR1 and CDR2: MNHEY, SVGEGT. The V and J ends lost 6 bases and 6 bases respectively, with 17 bases between them. The length of the CDR3 is 15 residues. The CDR3 is CASSRGTDSAGELFF. CDR3 DNA sequence: TGTGCCAGCAGCCGCGGCACAGACAGCGCCGGGGAGCTGTTTTTT.